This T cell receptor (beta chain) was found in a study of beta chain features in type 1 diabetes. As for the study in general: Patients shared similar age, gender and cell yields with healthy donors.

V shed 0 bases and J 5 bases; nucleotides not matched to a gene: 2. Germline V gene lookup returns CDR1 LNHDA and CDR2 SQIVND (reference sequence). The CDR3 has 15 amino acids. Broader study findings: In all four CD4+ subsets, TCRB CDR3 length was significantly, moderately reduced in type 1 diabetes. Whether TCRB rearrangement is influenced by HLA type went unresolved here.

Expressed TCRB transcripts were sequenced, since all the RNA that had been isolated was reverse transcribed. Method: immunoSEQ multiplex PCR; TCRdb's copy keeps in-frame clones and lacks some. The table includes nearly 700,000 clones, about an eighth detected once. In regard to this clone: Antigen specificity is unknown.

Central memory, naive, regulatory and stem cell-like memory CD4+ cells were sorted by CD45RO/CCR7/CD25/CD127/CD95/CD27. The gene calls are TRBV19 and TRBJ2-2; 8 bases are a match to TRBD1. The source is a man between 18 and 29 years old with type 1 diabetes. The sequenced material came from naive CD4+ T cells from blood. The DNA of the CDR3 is TGTGCCAGTAGTATAGATCGGGACAGGACCGGGGAGCTGTTTTTT. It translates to CASSIDRDRTGELFF.